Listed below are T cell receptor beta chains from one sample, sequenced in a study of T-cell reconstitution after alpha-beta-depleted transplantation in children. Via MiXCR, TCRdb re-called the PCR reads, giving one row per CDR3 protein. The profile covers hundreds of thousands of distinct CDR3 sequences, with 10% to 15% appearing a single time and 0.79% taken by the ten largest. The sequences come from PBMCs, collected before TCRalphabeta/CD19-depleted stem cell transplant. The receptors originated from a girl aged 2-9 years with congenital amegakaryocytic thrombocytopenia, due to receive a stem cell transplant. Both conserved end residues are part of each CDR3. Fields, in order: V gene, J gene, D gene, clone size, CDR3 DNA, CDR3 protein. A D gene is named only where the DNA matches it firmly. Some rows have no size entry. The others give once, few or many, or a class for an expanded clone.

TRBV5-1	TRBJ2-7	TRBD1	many	TGCGCCAGCAGCCCGCGACAGGGGACGTCCTACGAGCAGTACTTC	CASSPRQGTSYEQYF
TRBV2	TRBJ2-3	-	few	TGTGCCAGCAGTACCCCGCTTGGGGGCGTTACAGATACGCAGTATTTT	CASSTPLGGVTDTQYF
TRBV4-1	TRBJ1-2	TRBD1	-	TGCGCCAGCAGCCCCCATCGGGGACAGCTGAACTATGGCTACACCTTC	CASSPHRGQLNYGYTF
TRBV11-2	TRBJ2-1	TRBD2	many	TGTGCCAGCAGCTTAGGATTAGCGGGAGGGTACAATGAGCAGTTCTTC	CASSLGLAGGYNEQFF
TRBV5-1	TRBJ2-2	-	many	TGCGCCAGCAGCGACCCAGGGAGATTAGGCGGGGAGCTGTTTTTT	CASSDPGRLGGELFF
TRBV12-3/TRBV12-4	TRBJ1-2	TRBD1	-	TGTGCCAGCAGCCTGACAGGGGTGAACTATGGCTACACCTTC	CASSLTGVNYGYTF
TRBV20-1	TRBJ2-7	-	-	TGCAGTGCTAGAGACCCTGGGACCCCAGAGGGTCTCTACGAGCAGTACTTC	CSARDPGTPEGLYEQYF
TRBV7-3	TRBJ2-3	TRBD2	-	TGTGCCAGCAGCCCAGGACTAGAAACAGATACGCAGTATTTT	CASSPGLETDTQYF
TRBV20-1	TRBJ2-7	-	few	TGCAGTGCGAGGCCGGGGAGTTCATCCTACGAGCAGTACTTC	CSARPGSSSYEQYF
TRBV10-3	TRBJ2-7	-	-	TGTGCCATCAGGGGGGGTTCGGGCGGTACACCAATAACCTACGAGCAGTACTTC	CAIRGGSGGTPITYEQYF
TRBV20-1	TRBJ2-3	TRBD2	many	TGCAGTGCTGGGTCCGGGACTAGCGGGCCTAATACGCAGTATTTT	CSAGSGTSGPNTQYF
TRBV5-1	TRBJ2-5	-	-	TGCGCCAGCAGCTTGCTTGGCTTTGGTGGAGAGACCCAGTACTTC	CASSLLGFGGETQYF
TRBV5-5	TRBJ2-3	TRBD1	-	TGTGCCAGCAACAAGCCGACAGGGTTGTCAGATACGCAGTATTTT	CASNKPTGLSDTQYF
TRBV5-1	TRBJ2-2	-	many	TGCGCCAGCAGCTTTCAAGCCCCGAACACCGGGGAGCTGTTTTTT	CASSFQAPNTGELFF
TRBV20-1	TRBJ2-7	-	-	TGCAGTGCCCACGGACACCGGGCCTACGAGCAGTACTTC	CSAHGHRAYEQYF
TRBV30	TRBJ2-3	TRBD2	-	TGTGCCTGGAGGTCTAGCGGGAGGGATTCGCAGTATTTT	CAWRSSGRDSQYF
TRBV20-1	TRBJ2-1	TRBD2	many	TGCAGTGCTCTACCGGGACTAGAAGTGTCCTACAATGAGCAGTTCTTC	CSALPGLEVSYNEQFF
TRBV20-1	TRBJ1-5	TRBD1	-	TGCAGTGCTAGGGGCAGGGGGTTAAGTCAGCCCCAGCATTTT	CSARGRGLSQPQHF
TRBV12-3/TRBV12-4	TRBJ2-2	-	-	TGTGCCAGCAGTTTAGTAGGGGGGAACACCGGGGAGCTGTTTTTT	CASSLVGGNTGELFF
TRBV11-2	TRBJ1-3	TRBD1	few	TGTGCCAGCAGCGACCCGGCCAGGGGGTACCGCTCTTCTGGAAACACCATATATTTT	CASSDPARGYRSSGNTIYF
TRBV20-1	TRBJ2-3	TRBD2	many	TGCAGTGCTGACGGTAGCGGGAGAGTCACAGATACGCAGTATTTT	CSADGSGRVTDTQYF
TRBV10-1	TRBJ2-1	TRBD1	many	TGCGCCAGCAGTGATGGGACAGGGACCTACAATGAGCAGTTCTTC	CASSDGTGTYNEQFF
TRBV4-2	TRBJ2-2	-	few	TGTGCCAGCAGCCAAGATCTCGCGTCCACCGGGGAGCTGTTTTTT	CASSQDLASTGELFF
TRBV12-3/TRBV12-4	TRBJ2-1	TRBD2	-	TGTGCCAGCAGTTTCCTGACTAGCTATGGTGAGCAGTTCTTC	CASSFLTSYGEQFF
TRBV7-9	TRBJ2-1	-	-	TGTGCCAGCATCTTAGTAGGTATTGAGCAGTTCTTC	CASILVGIEQFF
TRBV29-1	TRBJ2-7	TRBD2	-	TGCAGCGTGGCCCAGTCGAGGACTAGCGTCTACGAGCAGTACTTC	CSVAQSRTSVYEQYF
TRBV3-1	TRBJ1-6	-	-	TGTGCCAGCAGCCAGGGGATGACTCGGAACTCACCCCTCCACTTT	CASSQGMTRNSPLHF
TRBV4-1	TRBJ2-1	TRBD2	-	TGCGCCAGCAGCCGCGGAGGACTAGCAACGGGCAATGAGCAGTTCTTC	CASSRGGLATGNEQFF
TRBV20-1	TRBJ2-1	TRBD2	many	TGCAGTGCTAGAGGCATTAGCGGGGCCAGTTCCTACAATGAGCAGTTCTTC	CSARGISGASSYNEQFF
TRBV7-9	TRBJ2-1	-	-	TGTGCCAGCGCCAAAGCTGTCTTC	CASAKAVF
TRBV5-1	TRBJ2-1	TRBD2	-	TGCGCCAGCAGCTTGGGGACTAGCCTCGCGCAGTTCTTC	CASSLGTSLAQFF
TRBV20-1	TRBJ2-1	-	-	TGCAGTGCTAGAGGAATATCGAAGTCCTTCAATGAGCAGTTCTTC	CSARGISKSFNEQFF
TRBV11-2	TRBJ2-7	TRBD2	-	TGTGCCAGCAGGGGAGGACTAGCGGGTTTATACGAGCAGTACTTC	CASRGGLAGLYEQYF
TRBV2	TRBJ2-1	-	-	TGTGCCAGCAGATGGACAAACTCCTACAATGAGCAGTTCTTC	CASRWTNSYNEQFF
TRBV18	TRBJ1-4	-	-	TGTGCCAGCTCACCATTACAGGGTCGAGAAGAAAAACTGTTTTTT	CASSPLQGREEKLFF
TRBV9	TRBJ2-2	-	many	TGTGCCAGCAGCGTAGAGCTTATGAACACCGGGGAGCTGTTTTTT	CASSVELMNTGELFF
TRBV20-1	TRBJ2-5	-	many	TGCAGTGCCCCACGCCGCCTCGCACGGGAGACCCAGTACTTC	CSAPRRLARETQYF
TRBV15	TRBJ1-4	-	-	TGTGCCACCAGCAGATCCAAGATGGAACAGGGTTGGGAAAAACTGTTTTTT	CATSRSKMEQGWEKLFF
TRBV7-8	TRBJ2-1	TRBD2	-	TGTGCCAGCAGCCCCGCCGCGGGAGGGCCATGGAATGAGCAGTTCTTC	CASSPAAGGPWNEQFF
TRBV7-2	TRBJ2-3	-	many	TGTGCCAGCAGCTTAATCTCTAGCACAGATACGCAGTATTTT	CASSLISSTDTQYF
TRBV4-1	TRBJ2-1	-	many	TGCGCCAGCAGCCCCAGCGAGGCTAGGGAGCAGTTCTTC	CASSPSEAREQFF
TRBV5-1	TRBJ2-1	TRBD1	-	TGCGCCAGCAGCGCGGGACAGGCGAGGGGGAATGAGCAGTTCTTC	CASSAGQARGNEQFF
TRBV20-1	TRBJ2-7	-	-	TGCAGTGCTAGTGATCTTGCCTCCTACGAGCAGTACTTC	CSASDLASYEQYF
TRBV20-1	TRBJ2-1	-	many	TGCAGTGCTAAGGGACTTTACAATGAGCAGTTCTTC	CSAKGLYNEQFF
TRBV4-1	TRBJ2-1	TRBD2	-	TGCGCCAGCAGCCAGGGGACTAGCGGTCTTATCTCCTACAATGAGCAGTTCTTC	CASSQGTSGLISYNEQFF
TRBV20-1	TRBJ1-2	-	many	TGCAGTGCCTTCGGTGACATGGGGCTAGATGGCTACACCTTC	CSAFGDMGLDGYTF